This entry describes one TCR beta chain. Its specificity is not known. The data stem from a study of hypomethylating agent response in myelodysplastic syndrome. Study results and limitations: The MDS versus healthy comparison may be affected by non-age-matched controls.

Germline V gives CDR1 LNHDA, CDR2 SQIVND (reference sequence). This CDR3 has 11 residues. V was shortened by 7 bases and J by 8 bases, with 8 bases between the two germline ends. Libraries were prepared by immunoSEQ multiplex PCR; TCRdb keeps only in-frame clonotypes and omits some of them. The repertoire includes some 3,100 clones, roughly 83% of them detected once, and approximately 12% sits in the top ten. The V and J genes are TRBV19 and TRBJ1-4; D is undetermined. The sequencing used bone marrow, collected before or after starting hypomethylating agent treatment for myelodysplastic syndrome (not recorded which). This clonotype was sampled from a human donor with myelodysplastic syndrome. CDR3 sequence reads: CASTVGEKLFF. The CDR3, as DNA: TGTGCCAGTACCGTTGGAGAAAAACTGTTTTTT.